Listed below are T cell receptor beta chains from one sample, sequenced in a study of T cell responses to AZD1222 COVID-19 vaccine. The table came from immunoSEQ multiplex PCR; TCRdb's copy has only in-frame clones and leaves some out. Of 100,000 to 150,000 clones in the sample, 86% are singletons; the top ten hold 9.5% to 15%. Source: peripheral blood, taken on day 0 of AZD1222 vaccination. The receptor set was obtained from an adult in good health. Both conserved end residues are part of each CDR3. The D gene is left open where the match is weak. Clone sizes are given selectively: once, few, many, or a class where the clone is expanded.

J	size	D	V	DNA	CDR3
TRBJ2-1	few	-	TRBV5-1	TGCGCCAGCAGCCCACAGCCGGGCTCCTACAATGAGCAGTTCTTC	CASSPQPGSYNEQFF
TRBJ2-7	-	TRBD1	TRBV25-1	TGTGCCAGCAGTCCAATCGGACAGGGGAATCTTGGGCAGTACTTC	CASSPIGQGNLGQYF
TRBJ1-6	once	TRBD1	TRBV18	TGTGCCAGCTCACGGGACAGTAATTCACCCCTCCACTTT	CASSRDSNSPLHF
TRBJ1-2	once	-	TRBV3-1/TRBV3-2	TGTGCCAGCAGCTCGGACGGGGCGGTTCCCTATGGCTACACCTTC	CASSSDGAVPYGYTF
TRBJ2-3	-	-	TRBV9	TGTGCCAGCAGCCTAACAGGGTTCAGCACAGATACGCAGTATTTT	CASSLTGFSTDTQYF
TRBJ2-7	-	-	TRBV2	TGTGCCAGCTTTTACAGGGGGGGAGACTACGAGCAGTACTTC	CASFYRGGDYEQYF
TRBJ1-3	-	-	TRBV6-5	TGTGCCAGCAGTTCCTTCTTTGCGTTCTCTGGAAACACCATATATTTT	CASSSFFAFSGNTIYF
TRBJ1-5	-	-	TRBV4-1	TGCGCCAGCAGCCAAGGGACCCCCGGCTCCCAGCCCCAGCATTTT	CASSQGTPGSQPQHF
TRBJ1-6	-	TRBD1	TRBV7-2	TGTGCCAGCAGCTCCCTCGACAGGGGGCTCTCCTATAATTCACCCCTCCACTTT	CASSSLDRGLSYNSPLHF
TRBJ1-4	-	TRBD1	TRBV4-1	TGCGCCAGCAGCCAGGCTCGGGACAGGCTACAAAAACTGTTTTTT	CASSQARDRLQKLFF
TRBJ2-6	-	-	TRBV7-6	TGTGCCAGCAGCCCAAGGACGGGCTCTGGGGCCAACGTCCTGACTTTC	CASSPRTGSGANVLTF
TRBJ2-7	-	TRBD2	TRBV4-1	TGCGCCAGCAGCCAAGACCTAGCGGGATCCTACGAGCAGTACTTC	CASSQDLAGSYEQYF
TRBJ1-1	-	-	TRBV6-1	TGTGCCAGCAGTGAGCGACTGAACACTGAAGCTTTCTTT	CASSERLNTEAFF
TRBJ2-2	-	TRBD1	TRBV19	TGTGCCAGTAGTATAGATCCCTCCGGGACAGGTCCGACCGGGGAGCTGTTTTTT	CASSIDPSGTGPTGELFF
TRBJ1-1	-	-	TRBV7-9	TGTGCCAGCAGCTTAGGGACAGTTAGGAACACTGAAGCTTTCTTT	CASSLGTVRNTEAFF
TRBJ1-2	-	-	TRBV19	TGTGCCAGTAGTAGCACCCGGGTAGGCTATGGCTACACCTTC	CASSSTRVGYGYTF
TRBJ2-3	-	-	TRBV2	TGTGCCAGCAGTGAAGAAACCACAGATACGCAGTATTTT	CASSEETTDTQYF
TRBJ1-1	-	-	TRBV10-2	TGCGCCAGCAGTGAGTCACGGGGGACTGAAGCTTTCTTT	CASSESRGTEAFF
TRBJ2-7	once	TRBD1	TRBV9	TGTGCCTATGACCAGGGACAGGGGAGCGCCTACGAGCAGTACTTC	CAYDQGQGSAYEQYF
TRBJ1-1	once	-	TRBV5-1	TGCGCCAGCCGGAGGGGGATGGGCACTGAAGCTTTCTTT	CASRRGMGTEAFF
TRBJ2-1	-	TRBD2	TRBV3-1/TRBV3-2	TGTGCCAGCAGCCACCGAAGCGGGGGATACTACAATGAGCAGTTCTTC	CASSHRSGGYYNEQFF
TRBJ1-1	-	-	TRBV5-8	TGTGCCAGCAGCCTTGAGTCGAGGGCTTTCTTT	CASSLESRAFF
TRBJ2-3	-	TRBD2	TRBV5-8	TGTGCCAGCAGCCCCCGGACTAGCGGGAACACAGATACGCAGTATTTT	CASSPRTSGNTDTQYF
TRBJ1-2	-	TRBD1	TRBV5-8	TGTGCCAGCAGCTCTAACGCCGGGACAGGACTTAACTATGGCTACACCTTC	CASSSNAGTGLNYGYTF
TRBJ1-1	few	-	TRBV5-6	TGTGCCAGCAGCTCACCAGACAGATATGAAGCTTTCTTT	CASSSPDRYEAFF
TRBJ2-5	-	-	TRBV12-3/TRBV12-4	TGTGCCAGCAGCCCGCGGGGTGAGACCCAGTACTTC	CASSPRGETQYF
TRBJ1-6	few	-	TRBV7-9	TGTGCCAGCAGCTTAATGGGTGAAGAATCACCCCTCCACTTT	CASSLMGEESPLHF
TRBJ2-7	-	-	TRBV19	TGTGCCAGTAGTGCAAACGGAATTTCCTACGAGCAGTACTTC	CASSANGISYEQYF
TRBJ1-2	-	TRBD1	TRBV5-1	TGCGCCAGCAGCCCAAAGACAGGGAGCGACTATGGCTACACCTTC	CASSPKTGSDYGYTF
TRBJ1-1	-	-	TRBV19	TGTGCCAGTAATACGGGGGGGTCCACTGAAGCTTTCTTT	CASNTGGSTEAFF
TRBJ2-3	-	TRBD1	TRBV27	TGTGCCAGCAGTTCACCGGGACAGGGGGGGACAGATACGCAGTATTTT	CASSSPGQGGTDTQYF
TRBJ1-1	-	TRBD1	TRBV24-1	TGTGCCACCAGGATTCTGACAGGGGGTTCAACTGAAGCTTTCTTT	CATRILTGGSTEAFF
TRBJ2-7	-	-	TRBV3-1/TRBV3-2	TGTGCCAGCAGCCAAGGGGCAGGGGTTATCTACGAGCAGTACTTC	CASSQGAGVIYEQYF
TRBJ2-7	few	TRBD2	TRBV10-3	TGTGCCACCTCTCCCGCTAGCGGGATGGTAGGGGAGCAGTACTTC	CATSPASGMVGEQYF
TRBJ2-3	-	-	TRBV28	TGTGCCAGCAGTTTTGGGGGGTTCACAGATACGCAGTATTTT	CASSFGGFTDTQYF
TRBJ2-5	-	-	TRBV7-3	TGTGCCAGCAGCCCCCCGAGTCGGACCCAGTACTTC	CASSPPSRTQYF